Below, 20 T cell receptor beta chains from the same sample are listed, as sequenced in a study of response to subunit inactivated influenza vaccine. From the RT-PCR reads, TCRdb called clonotypes with MiXCR, one entry per CDR3 protein. The sample has 600,000 to 850,000 distinct CDR3 sequences, 14% seen once. This sample comprised PBMCs from blood, obtained 14 days before vaccination. The receptors derive from a man aged 45 to 65 who received an inactivated influenza vaccine.

The gene calls are TRBV25-1 and TRBJ2-7, with D possibly TRBD2 on 6 matching bases. Germline CDR1 is MGHDK and CDR2 is SYGVNS. This CDR3 has 14 residues. The V end was cut by 4 bases, the J end by 7 bases, with 17 bases between. The CDR3 loop reads CASSVRYPGGEQYF. In DNA, the CDR3 is TGTGCCAGCAGTGTGCGCTACCCTGGAGGGGAGCAGTACTTC.

The chain recombines TRBV27 with TRBJ2-5, with a weak D call TRBD1 (6 bases). Germline lookup yields CDR1 MNHEY and CDR2 SMNVEV (reference sequence). Deletions cut 6 bases from V and 10 bases from J, with 12 bases between. The CDR3 spans 11 residues. CDR3 loop: CASSQGGVQYF. Here the CDR3 DNA reads TGTGCCAGCAGCCAAGGGGGAGTCCAGTACTTC.

This CDR3 reads CASSQARDRGQQNYGYTF. The CDR3 nucleotides are TGTGCCAGCAGCCAAGCACGGGACAGGGGGCAACAGAACTATGGCTACACCTTC. This rearrangement joins TRBV3-1 to TRBJ1-2; 12 nucleotides agree with TRBD1. Germline values: CDR1 LGHDT, CDR2 YNNKEL (reference sequence). Trimming removed 1 base from V and 2 bases from J; junction bases left unmatched: 8. CDR3 length: 18 residues.

This clonotype came up a few times. The gene calls are TRBV28 and TRBJ2-7; 7 nucleotides line up with TRBD1. The V gene end was trimmed by 8 bases and the J gene end by 2 bases; junction bases not matched to a gene: 21. Germline CDR1 MDHEN, CDR2 SYDVKM. This CDR3 spans 18 amino acids. In DNA form, the CDR3 reads TGTGCCAGCGGAAGTTTTTGGGACCGGGACAGCAACCCCTACGAGCAGTACTTC. Translation gives CASGSFWDRDSNPYEQYF.

The chain couples TRBV6-1 to TRBJ2-1; 9 nucleotides match TRBD2. The CDR3 runs 15 residues. Germline CDR1 MNHNS, CDR2 SASEGT. The J segment lost 8 bases and the V segment lost 6 bases, leaving 11 bases of the junction unmatched. In DNA form, the CDR3 reads TGTGCCAGCAGCGATAGCGGGAGCTATATTGATGAGCAGTTCTTC. Protein: CASSDSGSYIDEQFF.

This clonotype was counted a few times. The chain combines TRBV11-2 with TRBJ2-1; D is tentatively TRBD1 or TRBD2 (6 bases each). Germline V gene lookup returns CDR1 SGHAT and CDR2 FQNNGV. This CDR3 spans 17 amino acids. Trimming pared 5 bases from V and 1 base from J, leaving 18 bases between. The CDR3 sequence is CASSPRVQGGSYNEQFF. CDR3 nucleotides: TGTGCCAGCAGCCCCCGAGTACAGGGAGGTTCCTACAATGAGCAGTTCTTC.

The genes are TRBV29-1 and TRBJ1-1, with D possibly being TRBD1 (5 bases). Per germline, CDR1 SQVTM and CDR2 ANQGSEA. This CDR3 comprises 14 residues. The V gene lost 5 bases and the J gene lost 4 bases, with 17 bases spanning the gap. CDR3 DNA sequence: TGCAGCGTTCTGGGACCGGGGGTGGGCACTGAAGCTTTCTTT. It codes for CSVLGPGVGTEAFF.

This sequence joins TRBV20-1 and TRBJ2-6; D remains ambiguous. Trimming left V 5 bases short and J 0 bases short, with 5 bases between. Germline V CDR1 and CDR2: DFQATT, SNEGSKA (reference sequence). The CDR3 has 13 residues. The CDR3: CSAGNSGANVLTF. CDR3 sequence (DNA): TGCAGTGCTGGAAACTCTGGGGCCAACGTCCTGACTTTC.

This clonotype has at least ten counts. The CDR3 DNA follows: TGTGCCAGCAGTTTAGCAACAGGTGAAAAACTGTTTTTT. This sequence encodes CASSLATGEKLFF. The rearrangement joins TRBV28 to TRBJ1-4; D might be TRBD1 (5 bases). Germline CDR1 reads MDHEN; CDR2 reads SYDVKM. There are 13 residues in the CDR3. The V end lost 2 bases, the J end lost 7 bases, and 8 bases lay between the germline ends. Together with reference TRBV28 and TRBJ1-4, the CDR3 gives the full variable domain: DVKVTQSSRYLVKRTGEKVFLECVQDMDHENMFWYRQDPGLGLRLIYFSYDVKMKEKGDIPEGYSVSREKKERFSLILESASTNQTSMYLCASSLATGEKLFFGSGTQLSVL.

V and J are TRBV5-1 and TRBJ1-2; D possibly corresponds to TRBD1 (5 bases). CDR1 SGHRS and CDR2 YFSETQ come from the germline V gene. This CDR3 has 14 residues. Trimming pared 0 bases from V and 6 bases from J, leaving 12 bases between. CDR3 DNA: TGCGCCAGCAGCTTGGGGACATCAGCGGATGGCTACACCTTC. It encodes CASSLGTSADGYTF.

The rearrangement uses TRBV4-2 and TRBJ2-5; TRBD2 aligns across 7 bases. The CDR3 has 14 amino acids. The V gene end was trimmed by 3 bases and the J gene end by 3 bases; junction bases not matched to a gene: 4. CDR1 is LGHNA, CDR2 YNFKEQ, per germline. CDR3 residues: CASSQPRGEETQYF. CDR3 nucleotide sequence: TGTGCCAGCAGCCAGCCCCGGGGGGAAGAGACCCAGTACTTC.

This clonotype has ten or more counts. The genes are TRBV5-1 and TRBJ2-1, with 9 bases aligning to TRBD1. CDR1 is SGHRS, CDR2 YFSETQ, per germline. V lost 5 bases and J lost 7; bases outside the gene matches: 4. CDR3 length equals 13 residues. CDR3 DNA: TGCGCCAGCAGAAGGACAGGGGAGAATGAGCAGTTCTTC. This codes for CASRRTGENEQFF.

The gene calls are TRBV29-1 and TRBJ2-5; 8 nucleotides line up with TRBD2. The V segment lost 0 bases and the J segment 4 bases; nucleotides outside the gene matches: 13. The CDR3 spans 17 residues. CDR1 SQVTM and CDR2 ANQGSEA come from the germline V gene. CDR3 sequence: CSVEDRGGRAFAETQYF. CDR3 DNA sequence: TGCAGCGTTGAAGATCGGGGGGGGAGGGCCTTCGCAGAGACCCAGTACTTC.

The V and J genes are TRBV7-2 and TRBJ2-2; D might be TRBD2 (6 bases). V was clipped by 5 bases and J by 2 bases, with 15 bases between them. Germline CDR1 and CDR2: SGHTA and FQGNSA. The CDR3 runs 16 residues. CDR3 DNA: TGTGCCAGCAGCCCATCGGGGCGGGGTAACACCGGGGAGCTGTTTTTT. This codes for CASSPSGRGNTGELFF.

This chain joins TRBV18 and TRBJ2-1; a possible D gene is TRBD2 (6 bases). This CDR3 has 13 residues. CDR1 is KGHSH, CDR2 LQKENI, per germline. V lost 6 bases and J 5 bases, leaving 11 bases between the germline ends. The CDR3 here is CASSRAGNNEQFF. Here the CDR3 DNA reads TGTGCCAGCTCTAGGGCGGGAAACAATGAGCAGTTCTTC.

CDR3 in amino acids: CASSRGTSGQETQYF. The CDR3 DNA follows: TGTGCCAGCAGCCGTGGGACTAGCGGCCAAGAGACCCAGTACTTC. The genes are TRBV4-2 and TRBJ2-5; 11 positions match TRBD2. Germline V gives CDR1 LGHNA, CDR2 YNFKEQ. Trimming took 4 bases from V and 1 from J; bases not matched to a gene: 2. The CDR3 extends over 15 amino acids.

This clonotype was seen only a few times. The rearrangement links TRBV5-1 to TRBJ2-2; D is unresolved. This CDR3 contains 18 residues. The V gene lost 5 bases and the J gene lost 5 bases, with 25 bases spanning the gap. In germline, CDR1 is SGHRS, CDR2 YFSETQ. CDR3 in amino acids: CASSLPTDAIISTGELFF. The CDR3 nucleotides are TGCGCCAGCAGTCTCCCGACGGACGCAATCATCTCGACCGGGGAGCTGTTTTTT.

DNA of the CDR3: TGTGCCAGCAGCCCGGGCTCAGGGAGGGACACAGATACGCAGTATTTT. Translation: CASSPGSGRDTDTQYF. The chain uses TRBV4-2 and TRBJ2-3; 7 bases agree with TRBD2. V dropped 4 bases and J dropped 2; count of bases not matched to a gene: 9. Germline V gives CDR1 LGHNA, CDR2 YNFKEQ. The length of the CDR3 is 16 residues.

By sample share, this clonotype is medium-sized. The V and J genes are TRBV12-3 or TRBV12-4 and TRBJ2-3; D gene ambiguous. V dropped 4 bases and J dropped 8 bases, with 13 bases sitting between them. The CDR3 covers 13 residues. This CDR3 is CASSSDLPGTQYF. CDR3 nucleotide sequence: TGTGCCAGCAGTTCTGACTTACCGGGTACGCAGTATTTT.

In its sample, this clonotype was seen a few times. The V call is TRBV29-1, the J call TRBJ2-1, with TRBD2 matching 13 bases. Germline V gene lookup returns CDR1 SQVTM and CDR2 ANQGSEA. The CDR3 totals 13 residues. With 7 bases clipped from V and 8 bases from J, the junction kept 5 bases outside the gene matches. DNA of the CDR3: TGCAGCGGCGGACTAGCGGGAGTCCATGAGCAGTTCTTC. It translates to CSGGLAGVHEQFF.